This is a list of T cell receptor beta chains from one sample in a study of cytomegalovirus exposure and HLA in healthy donors. Generated by immunoSEQ multiplex PCR, the TCRdb table keeps only in-frame clones and is missing some. The repertoire holds approximately 160,000 clones, with approximately 71% as singletons. The sample comprised PBMCs. The receptors shown here come from a man over 45 in good health and CMV-seronegative. CDR3s leave out the opening cysteine and the closing phenylalanine or tryptophan.

TRBJ2-7 | TRBV5-6 | ASSADRGWYEQY
TRBJ1-1 | TRBV5-1 | ASSLWGGVGSSEAF
TRBJ1-4 | TRBV29-1 | SVKGQYNEKLF
TRBJ1-5 | TRBV5-6 | ASSSRQPQYQPQH
TRBJ1-4 | TRBV5-8 | ASSLRRVAATNEKLF
TRBJ2-7 | TRBV11-2 | ASSSLAGANEQY
TRBJ2-7 | TRBV28 | ASNRDRGYEQY
TRBJ2-1 | TRBV10-3 | AISESPSTSGTPNEQF
TRBJ2-3 | TRBV6-6 | ASDRGLVDTQY
TRBJ2-2 | TRBV5-4 | ASAKSAGELF
TRBJ1-1 | TRBV7-2 | ASSLVASPRVNTEAF
TRBJ1-6 | TRBV7-2 | ASSLGGGSYSPLH
TRBJ1-1 | TRBV15 | ATSRDHGTEAF
TRBJ1-6 | TRBV6-6 | ASTLRPGGQVSPLH
TRBJ2-3 | TRBV6-5 | ASSSVAGRGDTQY
TRBJ2-7 | TRBV7-2 | ASSAVGRYEQY
TRBJ2-7 | TRBV28 | VSSFRTSSYEQY
TRBJ2-2 | TRBV7-2 | ASSLGTGPNTGELF
TRBJ1-4 | TRBV5-1 | ASSLVGGLGEKLF
TRBJ1-1 | TRBV6-1 | ASGEGGRVTEAF
TRBJ1-1 | TRBV11-1 | ASRPRTGNTEAF
TRBJ1-1 | TRBV7-2 | ASRLGTANTEAF
TRBJ2-2 | TRBV18 | ASSPQAGELF
TRBJ2-1 | TRBV6-6 | ASTLDSPNEQF
TRBJ2-7 | TRBV10-1 | ASSESGFGGQGGYEQY
TRBJ1-1 | TRBV7-9 | ASSFRNTEAF
TRBJ1-2 | TRBV6-5 | ASSYRIPGDGYT
TRBJ1-2 | TRBV11-2 | ASSLGGSGGAVYGYT
TRBJ1-5 | TRBV18 | ASSVAGNQPQH